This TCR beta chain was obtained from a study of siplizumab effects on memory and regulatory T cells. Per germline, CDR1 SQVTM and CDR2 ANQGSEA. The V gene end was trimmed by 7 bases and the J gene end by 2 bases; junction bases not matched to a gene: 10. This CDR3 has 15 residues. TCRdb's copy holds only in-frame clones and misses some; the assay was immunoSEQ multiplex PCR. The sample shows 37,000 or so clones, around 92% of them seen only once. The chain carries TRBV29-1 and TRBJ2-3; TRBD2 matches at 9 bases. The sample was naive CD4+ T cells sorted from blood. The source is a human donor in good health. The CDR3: CSGTGSGSATDTQYF. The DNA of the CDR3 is TGCAGCGGCACGGGTAGCGGGAGCGCCACAGATACGCAGTATTTT.